The 25 T cell receptor beta chains below all came from one sample that was sequenced in a study of blood T cell repertoires in COVID-19. Produced via immunoSEQ multiplex PCR; TCRdb's table is partial and in-frame only. The sample shows approximately 300,000 clones, approximately 86% of them seen only once. Specimen: peripheral blood. These receptors were taken from a woman between 50 and 59 years old who had recovered from COVID-19.

A single count supports this clone. The chain couples TRBV19 to TRBJ2-2; D unresolved. The CDR3 consists of 14 residues. V dropped 5 bases and J dropped 4 bases, with 11 bases sitting between them. CDR1 and CDR2 from the germline V gene are LNHDA and SQIVND (reference sequence). The CDR3 DNA follows: TGTGCCAGTAGTGACGGATTAGCCACCGGGGAGCTGTTTTTT. This encodes CASSDGLATGELFF.

This chain uses TRBV30 with TRBJ2-7; the D gene is possibly TRBD1 (5 bases). Trimming cost V 3 bases and J 9 bases, with 12 bases left between them. The CDR3 extends over 11 amino acids. Germline CDR1 and CDR2: GTSNPN and SVGIG (reference sequence). The CDR3 sequence is CAWSLNQGQYF. In DNA form, the CDR3 reads TGTGCCTGGAGCCTAAACCAGGGGCAGTACTTC. Looking up the rest from reference TRBV30 and TRBJ2-7 gives the full variable domain: SQTIHQWPATLVQPVGSPLSLECTVEGTSNPNLYWYRQAAGRGLQLLFYSVGIGQISSEVPQNLSASRPQDRQFILSSKKLLLSDSGFYLCAWSLNQGQYFGPGTRLTVT.

The chain recombines TRBV7-8 with TRBJ2-3; TRBD1 matches at 8 bases. V dropped 5 bases and J dropped 3; count of bases not matched to a gene: 13. This CDR3 region has 17 residues. Germline loops: CDR1 SGHVS, CDR2 FQNEAQ. Here the CDR3 reads CASSQNQGAMSTDTQYF. CDR3 sequence (DNA): TGTGCCAGCAGCCAGAATCAGGGGGCAATGAGTACAGATACGCAGTATTTT.

The genes are TRBV28 and TRBJ2-3; D call uncertain. This CDR3 comprises 13 residues. Germline V gene sequence: CDR1 MDHEN, CDR2 SYDVKM. V gave up 5 bases and J gave up 6 bases, with 12 bases separating them. CDR3 region: CASSLPSVDTQYF. CDR3 coding DNA: TGTGCCAGCAGTCTACCCTCTGTGGATACGCAGTATTTT.

The chain employs TRBV14 and TRBJ1-1, with D perhaps matching TRBD1 (5 bases). V was clipped by 3 bases and J by 1 base, with 18 bases between them. CDR3 length: 17 residues. CDR1 is SGHDN, CDR2 FVKESK, per germline. The CDR3: CASSHSAMGLTNTEAFF. In DNA form, the CDR3 reads TGTGCCAGCAGCCACAGCGCAATGGGACTTACGAACACTGAAGCTTTCTTT.

The CDR3 DNA is TGCAGCGTCGCCACTCCGACTTCGAACTATGGCTACACCTTC. Protein product: CSVATPTSNYGYTF. V is TRBV29-1 and J is TRBJ1-2, with unresolved D. There are 14 residues in the CDR3. CDR1 is SQVTM and CDR2 is ANQGSEA in the germline V gene. Trimming pared 6 bases from V and 2 bases from J, leaving 16 bases between. Combining the CDR3 with reference TRBV29-1 and TRBJ1-2 gives the whole variable domain SAVISQKPSRDICQRGTSLTIQCQVDSQVTMMFWYRQQPGQSLTLIATANQGSEATYESGFVIDKFPISRPNLTFSTLTVSNMSPEDSSIYLCSVATPTSNYGYTFGSGTRLTVV.

The chain uses TRBV20-1 and TRBJ2-1, with 9 bases identical to TRBD1. V was pared by 3 bases and J by 4 bases, with 10 bases of the junction left unmatched. CDR1 and CDR2 from the germline V gene are DFQATT and SNEGSKA (reference sequence). The CDR3 sequence is 16 residues long. CDR3 coding DNA: TGCAGTGCTAGTCTCGGGACAGGGAGATTGTACAATGAGCAGTTCTTC. This gives the protein CSASLGTGRLYNEQFF.

The chain carries TRBV6-2 or TRBV6-3 and TRBJ2-7; D is possibly TRBD2 (6 bases). Germline loops: CDR1 MNHEY, CDR2 SVGEGT. The CDR3 has 15 residues. The V end lost 3 bases, the J end lost 3 bases, and 15 bases lay between the germline ends. In DNA form, the CDR3 reads TGTGCCAGCAGTTATGGTCTAGCGACCCACTACGAGCAGTACTTC. Translating gives CASSYGLATHYEQYF.

This clone was detected ten times or more. The V and J genes are TRBV5-4 and TRBJ2-2, with D hard to call. Trimming pared 2 bases from V and 1 base from J, leaving 6 bases between. Germline lookup yields CDR1 SGHNT and CDR2 YYREEE (reference sequence). The CDR3 is 14 amino acids. The CDR3 is CASSFAGNTGELFF. The CDR3 coding sequence is TGTGCCAGCAGCTTTGCAGGGAACACCGGGGAGCTGTTTTTT.

This clone has just a few counts. In nucleotides, the CDR3 is TGTGCCAGCTCACGGGGACTCCGCGAGCAGTACTTC. Protein product: CASSRGLREQYF. The chain uses TRBV18 and TRBJ2-7, with a tentative D call TRBD2 (6 bases). The CDR3 covers 12 residues. The V end lost 4 bases, the J end lost 6 bases, and 10 bases lay between the germline ends. Germline V lookup: CDR1 KGHSH, CDR2 LQKENI.

This chain connects TRBV10-1 to TRBJ1-5, with TRBD1 matching 7 bases. V lost 2 bases and J lost 0; bases outside the gene matches: 22. The germline CDR1 and CDR2 sequences are WNHNN and SYGVQD (reference sequence). This CDR3 has 22 residues. CDR3 loop: CASSEAKPLTGAKYASNQPQHF. The CDR3 coding sequence is TGCGCCAGCAGTGAGGCGAAACCCCTTACAGGGGCCAAGTATGCTAGCAATCAGCCCCAGCATTTT.

This chain connects TRBV6-2 or TRBV6-3 to TRBJ2-7, with TRBD2 matching over 11 bases. Germline-derived CDR1 and CDR2 are MNHEY and SVGEGT. V was pared by 0 bases and J by 3 bases, with 7 bases of the junction left unmatched. The CDR3 contains 17 residues. CDR3: CASSYSKLAGVIYEQYF. CDR3 nucleotide sequence: TGTGCCAGCAGTTACTCGAAACTAGCGGGGGTGATCTACGAGCAGTACTTC.

This chain uses TRBV2 with TRBJ2-1; 8 bases align to TRBD2. CDR1 and CDR2 (germline): SNHLY, FYNNEI. This CDR3 has 14 amino acids. V lost 8 bases to trimming and J lost 3 bases; unmatched junction nucleotides: 6. The CDR3 DNA sequence: TGTGCCAGCTCCAGGCGGGAGGTCTACAATGAGCAGTTCTTC. Translated, it gives CASSRREVYNEQFF.

The chain joins TRBV6-5 to TRBJ2-7; 7 nucleotides align to TRBD1. V was clipped by 6 bases and J by 3 bases; unmatched bases: 8. The CDR3 sequence is 14 residues long. CDR1 is MNHEY, CDR2 SVGAGI, per germline. The CDR3 spells CASSRGQIGYEQYF. In nucleotides, the CDR3 is TGTGCCAGCAGCCGGGGACAGATTGGCTACGAGCAGTACTTC.

The chain joins TRBV7-2 to TRBJ2-1; D ambiguous. Germline CDR1 and CDR2: SGHTA and FQGNSA. The CDR3 sequence is 15 residues long. The V end was cut by 3 bases, the J end by 6 bases, with 15 bases between. In nucleotides, the CDR3 is TGTGCCAGCAGCTTCGGGTACGGTCCGGTCAATGAGCAGTTCTTC. Residues: CASSFGYGPVNEQFF.

CDR3 residues: CASSSGGAPSNYGYTF. CDR3 bases: TGTGCCAGCAGCTCCGGTGGAGCCCCTTCAAACTATGGCTACACCTTC. This chain uses TRBV7-2 with TRBJ1-2; D call uncertain. V was trimmed by 4 bases and J by 2 bases, leaving 17 bases between them. Germline V gene lookup returns CDR1 SGHTA and CDR2 FQGNSA. This CDR3 comprises 16 residues.

This clone was seen at least ten times. At the DNA level, this CDR3 is encoded by other sequences in the same sample as well. The CDR3 loop is CASSSLAASYNEQFF. In DNA form, the CDR3 reads TGTGCCAGCAGCTCCCTAGCGGCCTCCTACAATGAGCAGTTCTTC. The V call is TRBV7-2, the J call TRBJ2-1; TRBD2 agrees at 7 bases. The junction had 3 bases not matched to a gene; V was cut back by 4 bases and J by 0 bases. The CDR3 is made up of 15 amino acids. Germline CDR1 reads SGHTA; CDR2 reads FQGNSA.

This clone was seen just once. In DNA, the CDR3 is TGTGCCAGCAGCCCGCAGGGTGGGCCCCTCTACGAGCAGTACTTC. This gives the protein CASSPQGGPLYEQYF. The gene calls are TRBV5-6 and TRBJ2-7; maybe TRBD1 (5 bases). The V gene's germline CDR1 is SGHDT and CDR2 YYEEEE. The CDR3 extends over 15 amino acids. V lost 4 bases and J lost 3, with 17 bases in between.

This clone was seen a few times. The chain links TRBV6-5 to TRBJ1-6, with TRBD1 matching over 7 bases. Looked up from germline, CDR1 is MNHEY and CDR2 is SVGAGI. The CDR3 is made up of 13 amino acids. Unmatched junction bases numbered 4, after V lost 4 bases and J lost 10 bases. This CDR3 is CASSWQGGSPLHF. The CDR3 region has the DNA TGTGCCAGCAGTTGGCAAGGGGGCTCACCCCTCCACTTT.

The table lists this clone with a count of one. The chain uses TRBV4-3 and TRBJ2-3; D not resolved. The germline V and J ends were trimmed by 1 base and 5 bases, with 7 bases remaining between them. Per the germline V gene, CDR1 is LGHNA and CDR2 is YSLEER. The CDR3 sequence is 13 residues long. CDR3 loop: CASSQAPGDTQYF. DNA for the CDR3: TGCGCCAGCAGCCAAGCCCCAGGAGATACGCAGTATTTT.

The rearrangement uses TRBV4-3 and TRBJ2-1, with unresolved D. Germline lookup yields CDR1 LGHNA and CDR2 YSLEER. This CDR3 is 12 amino acids long. V shed 0 bases and J shed 6 bases, with 3 bases lying between them. Written as DNA, the CDR3 is TGCGCCAGCAGCCAAGAGCGCAATGAGCAGTTCTTC. Encoded protein: CASSQERNEQFF.

This rearrangement joins TRBV4-1 to TRBJ1-5; TRBD1 aligns across 7 bases. Germline V gives CDR1 MGHRA, CDR2 YSYEKL. This CDR3 contains 15 residues. With V trimmed by 2 bases and J by 3 bases, 4 bases remained unmatched. CDR3 protein: CASSQTGVYNQPQHF. CDR3 nucleotide sequence: TGCGCCAGCAGCCAAACAGGGGTTTACAATCAGCCCCAGCATTTT.

The rearrangement joins TRBV6-5 to TRBJ2-2; TRBD2 agrees at 7 bases. Germline CDR1 MNHEY, CDR2 SVGAGI. The CDR3 length is 14 residues. J lost 4 bases, V lost 6 bases, and 5 bases had no gene match. CDR3 sequence (DNA): TGTGCCAGCAGGGAGCGGGGCGGCACCGGGGAGCTGTTTTTT. Residues: CASRERGGTGELFF.

The chain has TRBV12-3 or TRBV12-4 and TRBJ1-2; weak D call: TRBD1 (6 bases). Trimming pared 3 bases from V and 7 bases from J, leaving 12 bases between. The CDR3 extends over 13 amino acids. CDR3 protein: CASSLSGERGYTF. CDR3 DNA sequence: TGTGCCAGCAGTTTGTCAGGGGAGCGTGGCTACACCTTC.

Here the CDR3 reads CASSGPGTSGGRDEQFF. For the CDR3, the DNA is TGCGCCAGCAGCGGGCCTGGGACTAGCGGGGGTAGAGATGAGCAGTTCTTC. V is TRBV5-1 and J is TRBJ2-1; 14 nucleotides match TRBD2. The trim removed 4 bases at V and 8 bases at J, leaving 11 bases unmatched. There are 17 residues in the CDR3. The germline V gene has CDR1 SGHRS and CDR2 YFSETQ.